This TCR beta chain appears in the sequencing data of a study of blood T cell repertoires in COVID-19. About the study: From T cells, B-cell-depleted T cells, or PBMCs came the material, which was cDNA or gDNA.

In the authors' methods: It was from reference gene primer amplification that nucleated cell counts were estimated. The protocol was immunoSEQ multiplex PCR, while the TCRdb copy is restricted to in-frame clones and leaves out a portion. V and J calls plus clone size are reproduced from that table; the DNA served to infer D and trimming. The sample holds roughly 330,000 clones, about 90% seen once. This clone was seen a single time. The CDR3 totals 15 residues. V lost 0 bases to trimming and J lost 4 bases, with 16 bases between them. CDR1 and CDR2 (germline): SQVTM, ANQGSEA. The origin of this receptor is a man younger than 30 who had recovered from COVID-19. V is TRBV29-1 and J is TRBJ2-7, with D possibly matching TRBD1 (5 bases). Sequenced material: peripheral blood. The CDR3 is CSVEDHDSRPYEQYF. In nucleotides, the CDR3 is TGCAGCGTTGAAGATCACGACAGCCGACCTTACGAGCAGTACTTC.